This TCR beta chain was recovered during a study of CD8+ T cells in alopecia areata. Looked up from germline, CDR1 is SGHRS and CDR2 is YFSETQ. The CDR3 runs 13 residues. The V end lost 4 bases, the J end lost 0 bases, and 7 bases lay between the germline ends. Study-wide results and caveats: Especially in alopecia totalis/universalis, lesional scalp showed greater clonality than normal scalp did.

From alopecia areata patients, lesional scalp punch biopsies and peripheral blood were collected. The sequencing template was cDNA reverse transcribed from extracted RNA. The protocol was immunoSEQ multiplex PCR, while the TCRdb copy is restricted to in-frame clones and leaves out a portion. The sample includes thousands of clones, roughly 66% seen only once; the top ten take under 25%. About this clone itself: What it binds is not known.

The specimen comprised skin, sampled at week 0. The source is a human donor with alopecia areata. The V gene is TRBV5-1, the J gene TRBJ1-2, with D unclear. The DNA for the CDR3 is TGCGCCAGCAGCGTCGGGCCTAACTATGGCTACACCTTC. Amino acids: CASSVGPNYGYTF.